One sample yielded the 19 T cell receptor beta chains listed below, sequenced in a study of shared clonotypes between healthy human individuals. Measured with immunoSEQ multiplex PCR; TCRdb has only the in-frame clones, and not every one. There are approximately 640,000 clones in the sample; around 91% occur only once, and 30% to 40% lies in the top ten. Source material: memory CD8+ T cells from PBMCs. Indicated subset: CD45RO+ cells pooled with CCR7-negative TemRA cells. The source is a man aged 18-30 years in good health. Some clones in this sample may be carry-over from other donors' samples.

The CDR3 here is CASSPRHRQLFF. DNA of the CDR3: TGTGCCAGCAGCCCACGACACCGGCAGCTGTTTTTT. V gene TRBV9 combines with J gene TRBJ2-2; D uncertain. Germline lookup yields CDR1 SGDLS and CDR2 YYNGEE. Trimming removed 4 bases at V and 12 bases at J, with 13 bases between. CDR3 length equals 12 residues.

The chain has TRBV10-3 and TRBJ2-7, with D maybe TRBD2 (5 bases). The V gene's germline CDR1 is ENHRY and CDR2 SYGVKD. V was pared by 0 bases and J by 2 bases, with 8 bases between. The CDR3 is 14 amino acids. CDR3 residues: CAISESLVAYEQYF. The CDR3 nucleotides are TGTGCCATCAGTGAGTCACTAGTAGCCTACGAGCAGTACTTC.

The genes are TRBV7-2 and TRBJ2-5; 8 bases agree with TRBD1. The junction had 6 bases not matched to a gene; V was cut back by 7 bases and J by 5 bases. CDR3 length: 13 residues. Germline V gene sequence: CDR1 SGHTA, CDR2 FQGNSA. CDR3 protein: CASKGQGRETQYF. The DNA of the CDR3 is TGTGCCAGCAAAGGACAGGGCAGGGAGACCCAGTACTTC.

V and J are TRBV7-2 and TRBJ2-7, with 7 positions matching TRBD2. The CDR3 has 17 amino acids. Germline CDR1 is SGHTA and CDR2 is FQGNSA. The V and J ends lost 3 bases and 0 bases, in that order; junction bases with no gene match: 11. CDR3 nucleotide sequence: TGTGCCAGCAGCTTCGATCGTCGGGGGGAGAGCTCCTACGAGCAGTACTTC. The encoded protein is CASSFDRRGESSYEQYF.

The chain employs TRBV4-1 and TRBJ2-7, with D unresolved. The CDR3 length is 16 residues. CDR1 is MGHRA and CDR2 is YSYEKL in the germline V gene. V lost 3 bases, J lost 3 bases, and 18 bases lay in between. CDR3 bases: TGCGCCAGCAGCCACCACGACGGAAAACCCATCTACGAGCAGTACTTC. This gives the protein CASSHHDGKPIYEQYF.

This clone was recorded only once. The chain has TRBV7-6 and TRBJ2-3; D may be TRBD1 (6 bases). Germline-derived CDR1 and CDR2 are SGHVS and FNYEAQ. This CDR3 spans 16 amino acids. Trimming took off 5 bases at V and 1 base at J, with 16 bases between the two ends. CDR3: CASSPRTAPGTDTQYF. CDR3 DNA: TGTGCCAGCAGCCCCAGGACAGCTCCCGGCACAGATACGCAGTATTTT.

The V and J genes are TRBV6-1 and TRBJ2-7; D uncertain. Between the trimmed V and J ends, which lost 6 bases and 2 bases, there was a span of 11 bases. The CDR3 spans 13 residues. The V gene's germline CDR1 is MNHNS and CDR2 SASEGT. The chain's CDR3 is CASSPGSTYEQYF. The CDR3 DNA sequence: TGTGCCAGCAGCCCCGGCTCAACCTACGAGCAGTACTTC.

The V gene is TRBV27, the J gene TRBJ2-1; 12 bases agree with TRBD2. The germline gives CDR1 MNHEY, CDR2 SMNVEV (reference sequence). After removal of 6 bases from V and 8 bases from J, the junction contained 2 bases not matched to a gene. The CDR3 totals 13 residues. The CDR3 coding sequence is TGTGCCAGCAGGGGACTAGCGGGTTATGAGCAGTTCTTC. Amino acid sequence: CASRGLAGYEQFF.

J is TRBJ2-6 and V is TRBV28; D ambiguous. Germline CDR1 is MDHEN and CDR2 is SYDVKM. With 7 bases removed from V and 4 bases from J, the gap between germline ends came to 14 bases. The CDR3 sequence is 15 residues long. CDR3 coding DNA: TGTGCCAGCATAAACAGAGCCCCGGGGGCCAACGTCCTGACTTTC. Residues: CASINRAPGANVLTF. The whole variable domain, remainder taken from reference TRBV28 and TRBJ2-6, is DVKVTQSSRYLVKRTGEKVFLECVQDMDHENMFWYRQDPGLGLRLIYFSYDVKMKEKGDIPEGYSVSREKKERFSLILESASTNQTSMYLCASINRAPGANVLTFGAGSRLTVL.

This clone was seen once. The J gene is TRBJ1-5, the V gene TRBV7-9; D gene uncertain. V lost 4 bases and J lost 5, with 15 bases in between. Per the germline V gene, CDR1 is SEHNR and CDR2 is FQNEAQ (reference sequence). CDR3 length equals 15 residues. For the CDR3, the DNA is TGTGCCAGCAGCTCATCAGTAGGGAGGGATCAGCCCCAGCATTTT. It codes for CASSSSVGRDQPQHF.

The rearrangement uses TRBV19 and TRBJ2-5, with D possibly being TRBD1 (6 bases). The V gene's germline CDR1 is LNHDA and CDR2 SQIVND (reference sequence). The V gene lost 3 bases and the J gene lost 4 bases, with 15 bases spanning the gap. The CDR3 sequence is 15 residues long. The CDR3, as DNA: TGTGCCAGTAGTATCCAACAGGGAGTAGGAGAGACCCAGTACTTC. This encodes CASSIQQGVGETQYF.

In this sample, this clone turned up a few times. The chain combines TRBV4-2 with TRBJ1-3; D possibly corresponds to TRBD1 (6 bases). V lost 4 bases and J lost 4, with 20 bases in between. The CDR3 covers 17 residues. CDR1 and CDR2 (germline): LGHNA, YNFKEQ. The CDR3 here is CASSLTLWGANGNTIYF. The CDR3 DNA is TGTGCCAGCAGCCTTACCTTGTGGGGGGCAAACGGAAACACCATATATTTT.

The rearrangement uses TRBV2 and TRBJ2-7, with 10 bases that match TRBD1. CDR1 is SNHLY and CDR2 is FYNNEI in the germline V gene. Trimming at V came to 6 bases and at J to 3 bases, leaving 5 bases not matched to a gene. The CDR3 runs to 14 residues. As DNA, the CDR3 is TGTGCCAGCAGACCCCGGGACAGGGGCTACGAGCAGTACTTC. This codes for CASRPRDRGYEQYF.

V gene TRBV7-9 combines with J gene TRBJ2-7, with D unresolved. Trimming removed 5 bases from V and 4 bases from J, with 15 bases in between. The germline gives CDR1 SEHNR, CDR2 FQNEAQ (reference sequence). The CDR3 is made up of 14 amino acids. The CDR3 nucleotides are TGTGCCAGCAGCGCGGATCCCTTTTTTTACGAGCAGTACTTC. Translated: CASSADPFFYEQYF.

This chain uses TRBV28 with TRBJ2-5; a possible D gene is TRBD2 (6 bases). V was cut by 8 bases and J by 3 bases, with 19 bases left in between. CDR1 and CDR2 (germline): MDHEN, SYDVKM. CDR3 length equals 15 residues. The CDR3 spells CASGGLRLFEETQYF. Here the CDR3 DNA reads TGTGCCAGCGGGGGGTTACGCCTCTTTGAAGAGACCCAGTACTTC.

The CDR3 DNA reads as TGTGCCAGCAGGCCCGCGGGGGCCCTCTACAATGAGCAGTTCTTC. Its protein is CASRPAGALYNEQFF. This rearrangement joins TRBV2 to TRBJ2-1; D might be TRBD2 (7 bases). CDR1 is SNHLY, CDR2 FYNNEI, per germline. The CDR3 is made up of 15 amino acids. Trimming stripped 6 bases from V and 3 bases from J, with 15 bases between.

The J gene is TRBJ2-2, the V gene TRBV9; no reliable D call. The CDR3 is 15 amino acids. Germline CDR1 SGDLS, CDR2 YYNGEE. V dropped 2 bases and J dropped 1 base, with 9 bases sitting between them. The CDR3 DNA reads as TGTGCCAGCAGCGTGGATCAGTTGAACACCGGGGAGCTGTTTTTT. This encodes CASSVDQLNTGELFF.

The rearrangement links TRBV11-2 to TRBJ2-5; TRBD2 aligns across 8 bases. V trimming: 4 bases; J trimming: 2 bases; junction bases outside the gene matches: 12. CDR3 size: 17 residues. Germline V gene lookup returns CDR1 SGHAT and CDR2 FQNNGV. For the CDR3, the DNA is TGTGCCAGCAGCTCCCCAATGGTGGTAGCGGGGCAAGAGACCCAGTACTTC. Encoded protein: CASSSPMVVAGQETQYF.

V is TRBV5-6 and J is TRBJ2-5; D not certain. This CDR3 comprises 14 residues. Between the trimmed V and J ends, which lost 2 bases and 5 bases, there was a span of 13 bases. Per the germline V gene, CDR1 is SGHDT and CDR2 is YYEEEE. Here the CDR3 DNA reads TGTGCCAGCAGCTTTCCCAGCCGGCTTGAGACCCAGTACTTC. Translation: CASSFPSRLETQYF. Together with reference TRBV5-6 and TRBJ2-5, the CDR3 gives the full variable domain: DAGVTQSPTHLIKTRGQQVTLRCSPKSGHDTVSWYQQALGQGPQFIFQYYEEEERQRGNFPDRFSGHQFPNYSSELNVNALLLGDSALYLCASSFPSRLETQYFGPGTRLLVL.